The 27 T cell receptor beta chains listed next were all sequenced from one sample in a study of T cells expressing NK-cell markers. One entry per CDR3 protein, without DNA, is what TCRdb gives after re-calling the 5' RACE reads. The sample holds around 380,000 distinct CDR3 sequences. The specimen sequenced was blood T cells: a sorted CD56 or NKG2C T cell subset, CD4+ or CD8+ T cells, or bulk PBMC T cells (not recorded which). The origin of the receptors is a woman aged 50 to 60 in good health.

The V and J genes are TRBV13 and TRBJ2-1; TCRdb calls TRBD2, which cannot be checked without DNA. The CDR3 covers 13 residues. CDR1 is PRHDT and CDR2 is FYEKMQ in the germline V gene (reference sequence). The chain's CDR3 is CASSLGRQGEQFF.

J is TRBJ2-1 and V is TRBV3-1; TCRdb's D call, TRBD2, is unchecked because there is no DNA. This CDR3 has 15 residues. CDR1 and CDR2 from the germline V gene are LGHDT and YNNKEL (reference sequence). CDR3 residues: CASSQDVGRSNEQFF.

The chain couples TRBV6-5 to TRBJ2-2; TCRdb selects TRBD1, and the lack of DNA leaves this call unchecked. Germline V gene data show CDR1 as MNHEY and CDR2 as SVGAGI. The CDR3 extends over 16 amino acids. CDR3 protein: CASSYQWTGGGGELFF.

This chain connects TRBV24-1 to TRBJ2-3; lacking DNA, the TRBD1 call made by TCRdb goes unchecked. The CDR3 spans 18 residues. Germline-derived CDR1 and CDR2 are KGHDR and SFDVKD. The CDR3 sequence: CATSEGGQGRHWADTQYF.

This chain links TRBV20-1 with TRBJ2-3. This CDR3 comprises 14 residues. Germline V gene data show CDR1 as DFQATT and CDR2 as SNEGSKA (reference sequence). CDR3 in amino acids: CSARASIGPDTQYF.

The chain uses TRBV3-1 and TRBJ1-6. The germline gives CDR1 LGHDT, CDR2 YNNKEL (reference sequence). CDR3 size: 16 residues. The CDR3 protein is CASSQDTRLGDSPLHF.

V usage is TRBV20-1 and J usage is TRBJ2-3; TCRdb names TRBD2, which stays unverified in the absence of DNA. Germline CDR1 DFQATT, CDR2 SNEGSKA (reference sequence). CDR3 length: 16 amino acids. CDR3 sequence reads: CSARTSDSSSTDTQYF.

The V gene is TRBV20-1, the J gene TRBJ2-1; TCRdb reports TRBD2, a call that lacks DNA to check it against. This CDR3 region has 20 residues. Germline V gene sequence: CDR1 DFQATT, CDR2 SNEGSKA (reference sequence). The CDR3 protein is CSARGRGSVSKGEVPFEQFF.

This chain joins TRBV20-1 and TRBJ1-5; TCRdb picks TRBD1, but there is no DNA to check that call. CDR1 DFQATT and CDR2 SNEGSKA come from the germline V gene (reference sequence). The CDR3 is made up of 15 amino acids. CDR3: CSARSEGQNNQPQHF.

CDR3 loop: CASSLGAEWGREQFF. The V and J genes are TRBV11-3 and TRBJ2-1; there is no DNA to check the TCRdb D call of TRBD1. CDR1 is SGHNT, CDR2 YENEEA, per germline. CDR3 size: 15 residues.

V gene TRBV7-9 combines with J gene TRBJ2-7; the TCRdb call, TRBD2, lacks DNA for checking. Germline V gene data show CDR1 as SEHNR and CDR2 as FQNEAQ (reference sequence). The length of the CDR3 is 17 residues. CDR3 protein: CASSLVSFGGRHYEQYF.

CDR3: CASSLQGDNQPQHF. This chain connects TRBV25-1 to TRBJ1-5; checking the TCRdb D call of TRBD1 is not possible without DNA. The CDR3 is 14 residues long. Per the germline V gene, CDR1 is MGHDK and CDR2 is SYGVNS.

The V and J genes are TRBV25-1 and TRBJ2-7. The CDR3 loop spans 12 amino acids. Germline V lookup: CDR1 MGHDK, CDR2 SYGVNS. CDR3: CASSEVGYEQYF.

V usage is TRBV20-1 and J usage is TRBJ2-5; there is no DNA to check the TCRdb D call of TRBD1. Germline V CDR1 and CDR2: DFQATT, SNEGSKA (reference sequence). The CDR3 totals 14 residues. The CDR3 reads CSAPYRDRGETQYF.

The chain is built from TRBV28 and TRBJ2-1. CDR1 is MDHEN and CDR2 is SYDVKM in the germline V gene. The CDR3 runs to 13 residues. CDR3 in amino acids: CASSLLRYNEQFF.

The rearrangement links TRBV12-3 or TRBV12-4 to TRBJ1-2. CDR3 size: 14 residues. CDR3 region: CASSLRGRVGGYTF.

The chain uses TRBV27 and TRBJ2-2; the TRBD1 assignment by TCRdb is unverifiable without DNA. The germline gives CDR1 MNHEY, CDR2 SMNVEV (reference sequence). The CDR3 runs 18 residues. The CDR3 is CASSIDRRTGLIPGELFF.

V and J are TRBV10-3 and TRBJ2-7; the TCRdb D gene call, TRBD1, has no DNA to confirm it. There are 13 residues in the CDR3. Germline CDR1 and CDR2: ENHRY and SYGVKD. The CDR3 region is CAISEGGQGKQYF.

J is TRBJ2-3 and V is TRBV20-1; the D call of TRBD2 rests on TCRdb alone, since no DNA is present to check it. Germline CDR1 and CDR2: DFQATT and SNEGSKA (reference sequence). There are 19 residues in the CDR3. The CDR3 here is CSAWVVAGGPASFVDTQYF.

The chain employs TRBV6-5 and TRBJ2-7; as DNA is missing, the TRBD2 call by TCRdb cannot be tested. This CDR3 comprises 14 residues. Germline V gene sequence: CDR1 MNHEY, CDR2 SVGAGI. The CDR3 reads CASRAGGTSYEQYF.

The chain joins TRBV29-1 to TRBJ2-7; there is no DNA to check the TCRdb D call of TRBD2. Germline V gives CDR1 SQVTM, CDR2 ANQGSEA. The length of the CDR3 is 15 residues. CDR3 residues: CSVEGTSGSPYEQYF.

V gene TRBV15 combines with J gene TRBJ2-3; TCRdb lists TRBD1, though no DNA is available to test this call. Looked up from germline, CDR1 is LNHNV and CDR2 is YYDKDF (reference sequence). The CDR3 length is 14 residues. CDR3 residues: CATRVGGSADTQYF. The whole variable domain, filled in from reference TRBV15 and TRBJ2-3, reads DAMVIQNPRYQVTQFGKPVTLSCSQTLNHNVMYWYQQKSSQAPKLLFHYYDKDFNNEADTPDNFQSRRPNTSFCFLDIRSPGLGDTAMYLCATRVGGSADTQYFGPGTRLTVL.

The V call is TRBV11-2, the J call TRBJ2-1; no DNA is available, so the TRBD2 call from TCRdb remains unchecked. The CDR3 length is 11 residues. Germline loops: CDR1 SGHAT, CDR2 FQNNGV. The CDR3: CASSLMAGQFF.

The V gene is TRBV30, the J gene TRBJ2-4. The germline V gene has CDR1 GTSNPN and CDR2 SVGIG (reference sequence). The CDR3 is 14 amino acids. The CDR3 loop reads CAWSSSGTKNIQYF.

The rearrangement joins TRBV29-1 to TRBJ2-7; as DNA is missing, the TRBD1 call by TCRdb cannot be tested. This CDR3 has 15 residues. CDR1 and CDR2 from the germline V gene are SQVTM and ANQGSEA. This CDR3 is CSVVTGTGVSYEQYF.

The rearrangement links TRBV5-1 to TRBJ2-4; TCRdb's D call of TRBD2 is untestable without DNA. Looked up from germline, CDR1 is SGHRS and CDR2 is YFSETQ. The CDR3 has 15 residues. This CDR3 is CASSDGTSGSNIQYF.

The J gene is TRBJ2-3, the V gene TRBV4-1. CDR1 is MGHRA and CDR2 is YSYEKL in the germline V gene. The CDR3 has 16 amino acids. CDR3 residues: CASSQDPVGSTDTQYF.